The 23 T cell receptor beta chains given below trace back to one sample, sequenced in a study of CD8 T cells in ankylosing spondylitis. These receptors are not linked to any known antigen. Findings and limits, study-wide: Made up of eight or nine highly homologous variants, a TCR beta motif appeared characteristic of ankylosing spondylitis blood.

MiXCR, applied by TCRdb to the 5' RACE reads, yields one record per CDR3 protein. The data show approximately 400,000 distinct CDR3 sequences, with 26% seen just once and roughly 1% held by the top ten. The sample taken for sequencing was blood, either unsorted or a sorted T cell fraction (not recorded which). These receptors came from a male donor with ankylosing spondylitis.

This clonotype was detected a few times. The chain joins TRBV20-1 to TRBJ2-1, with TRBD2 matching 7 bases. The CDR3 consists of 14 residues. J was trimmed by 14 bases and V by 2 bases; bases with no gene match: 15. Germline CDR1 and CDR2: DFQATT and SNEGSKA (reference sequence). CDR3 sequence (DNA): TGCAGTGCTAGATATGGCGGGAGCTGGCGGGTGGAGTTCTTC. Protein product: CSARYGGSWRVEFF.

In its sample, this clonotype was seen a few times. The CDR3 loop is CSVVIAGAANEQFF. In DNA, the CDR3 is TGCAGCGTTGTCATAGCGGGAGCCGCTAATGAGCAGTTCTTC. The chain joins TRBV29-1 to TRBJ2-1; 9 bases align to TRBD2. The CDR3 extends over 14 amino acids. The V segment lost 4 bases and the J segment 7 bases; nucleotides outside the gene matches: 8. From germline, CDR1 is SQVTM and CDR2 ANQGSEA.

This clonotype was detected only a few times. The chain couples TRBV7-2 to TRBJ1-5, with a weak D call TRBD1 (5 bases). V shed 2 bases and J shed 7 bases, with 12 bases lying between them. The CDR3 extends over 14 amino acids. Germline V gene data show CDR1 as SGHTA and CDR2 as FQGNSA. CDR3 amino acids: CASSLQGGWQPQHF. CDR3 DNA sequence: TGTGCCAGCAGCTTACAGGGAGGGTGGCAGCCCCAGCATTTT.

The chain carries TRBV7-9 and TRBJ1-1; 8 bases match TRBD1. The CDR3 is 14 amino acids. V shed 2 bases, J shed 6 bases, and the junction held 5 bases outside the gene matches. Germline V gene data show CDR1 as SEHNR and CDR2 as FQNEAQ (reference sequence). The CDR3: CASSLQGARPEAFF. DNA of the CDR3: TGTGCCAGCAGCTTACAGGGGGCCCGGCCTGAAGCTTTCTTT.

The rearrangement joins TRBV19 to TRBJ2-1; D call uncertain. CDR1 and CDR2 (germline): LNHDA, SQIVND (reference sequence). The CDR3 is 13 residues long. V was shortened by 4 bases and J by 5 bases, with 9 bases between the two germline ends. The DNA for the CDR3 is TGTGCCAGTAGTAATGACGTAGACAATGAGCAGTTCTTC. This codes for CASSNDVDNEQFF.

The chain recombines TRBV11-2 with TRBJ2-2; TRBD2 aligns across 12 bases. This CDR3 is 16 amino acids long. CDR1 and CDR2 from the germline V gene are SGHAT and FQNNGV. V was clipped by 5 bases and J by 4 bases; unmatched bases: 5. The CDR3 here is CASSPTSGRITGELFF. CDR3 sequence (DNA): TGTGCCAGCAGCCCCACTAGCGGGAGGATCACCGGGGAGCTGTTTTTT.

The gene calls are TRBV3-1 and TRBJ2-4, with D unresolved. V lost 0 bases and J 5 bases, leaving 14 bases between the germline ends. The V gene's germline CDR1 is LGHDT and CDR2 YNNKEL (reference sequence). CDR3 size: 16 residues. CDR3 sequence: CASSQEGWGRQNIQYF. CDR3 coding DNA: TGTGCCAGCAGCCAAGAGGGCTGGGGAAGGCAAAACATTCAGTACTTC.

The chain has TRBV20-1 and TRBJ2-4; D might be TRBD2 (5 bases). In germline, CDR1 is DFQATT, CDR2 SNEGSKA (reference sequence). V was shortened by 2 bases and J by 0 bases, with 14 bases between the two germline ends. The CDR3 contains 16 residues. Here the CDR3 DNA reads TGCAGTGCTAGATCGGGAAGGCAACTAGCCAAAAACATTCAGTACTTC. It is translated as CSARSGRQLAKNIQYF.

V gene TRBV11-2 combines with J gene TRBJ2-1, with D possibly matching TRBD2 (5 bases). Trimming cost V 4 bases and J 2 bases, with 12 bases left between them. The germline V gene has CDR1 SGHAT and CDR2 FQNNGV. The CDR3 runs 15 residues. The CDR3 region has the DNA TGTGCCAGCAGCTCCACTAGTAGGACCTACAATGAGCAGTTCTTC. Protein product: CASSSTSRTYNEQFF.

Only a few counts were recorded for this clonotype. The gene calls are TRBV7-2 and TRBJ2-1; perhaps D is TRBD1 or TRBD2 (5 bases each). The germline V gene encodes CDR1 SGHTA and CDR2 FQGNSA. V lost 6 bases and J lost 8, with 11 bases in between. The CDR3 extends over 12 amino acids. CDR3 coding DNA: TGTGCCAGCAGATGGGACGGCGATGAGCAGTTCTTC. Protein product: CASRWDGDEQFF.

The chain carries TRBV5-4 and TRBJ1-4; D is undetermined. CDR1 and CDR2 (germline): SGHNT, YYREEE (reference sequence). Between the trimmed V and J ends, which lost 0 bases and 5 bases, there was a span of 11 bases. CDR3 length: 15 residues. The DNA of the CDR3 is TGTGCCAGCAGCTTGGCTGGATCTATGAATGAAAAACTGTTTTTT. Translating gives CASSLAGSMNEKLFF.

The chain joins TRBV19 to TRBJ2-7, with 7 bases identical to TRBD2. CDR1 LNHDA and CDR2 SQIVND come from the germline V gene (reference sequence). This CDR3 has 14 amino acids. V shed 7 bases and J 2 bases; nucleotides not matched to a gene: 8. The CDR3 nucleotides read TGTGCCAGTAAGAAGGCGGGGGACGCCTACGAGCAGTACTTC. It is translated as CASKKAGDAYEQYF.

This clonotype has more than one count but fewer than ten. The chain links TRBV10-3 to TRBJ1-6, with a weak D call TRBD1 (6 bases). This CDR3 region has 13 residues. Trimming removed 10 bases at V and 7 bases at J, with 14 bases between. CDR1 ENHRY and CDR2 SYGVKD come from the germline V gene. The CDR3 loop is CATHDRRNSPLHF. DNA for the CDR3: TGTGCCACCCACGACAGGAGAAATTCACCCCTCCACTTT.

The chain employs TRBV11-2 and TRBJ2-2; D remains ambiguous. The V end was cut by 4 bases, the J end by 0 bases, with 12 bases between. The CDR3 contains 16 residues. Germline-derived CDR1 and CDR2 are SGHAT and FQNNGV. CDR3 sequence (DNA): TGTGCCAGCAGCTACTCGTACGTTGCGAACACCGGGGAGCTGTTTTTT. Residues: CASSYSYVANTGELFF.

The V gene is TRBV24-1, the J gene TRBJ2-1; D is undetermined. V lost 3 bases and J lost 7, with 9 bases in between. Germline assignment: CDR1 KGHDR and CDR2 SFDVKD. This CDR3 contains 13 residues. The CDR3 loop is CATSDPVGNEQFF. In DNA form, the CDR3 reads TGTGCCACCAGTGATCCGGTTGGGAATGAGCAGTTCTTC.

This chain connects TRBV12-3 or TRBV12-4 to TRBJ1-1, with TRBD1 matching 8 bases. The V gene end was trimmed by 5 bases and the J gene end by 0 bases; junction bases not matched to a gene: 8. This CDR3 has 16 amino acids. CDR3 nucleotides: TGTGCCAGCAGTCCGGACAGGGTGGGCCTGAACACTGAAGCTTTCTTT. Translated, it gives CASSPDRVGLNTEAFF.

V and J are TRBV6-1 and TRBJ2-5; tentatively, D is TRBD1 (6 bases). CDR3 length: 16 amino acids. Trimming pared 6 bases from V and 4 bases from J, leaving 21 bases between. CDR1 MNHNS and CDR2 SASEGT come from the germline V gene. CDR3: CASRTNSIGRGETQYF. CDR3 nucleotides: TGTGCCAGCAGAACCAATTCTATCGGCAGGGGAGAGACCCAGTACTTC.

This clonotype was seen a handful of times. This sequence joins TRBV9 and TRBJ2-1, with 10 positions matching TRBD2. Germline V gene data show CDR1 as SGDLS and CDR2 as YYNGEE. The ends lost 2 bases at V and 8 bases at J; junction bases unmatched: 7. CDR3 length: 15 amino acids. The CDR3, as DNA: TGTGCCAGCAGCGTGACTAGCGGGTTTGGGGATGAGCAGTTCTTC. Translating it yields CASSVTSGFGDEQFF.

The table lists this clonotype with a few counts. The chain recombines TRBV7-2 with TRBJ1-4; D is perhaps TRBD1 (5 bases). The CDR3 covers 16 residues. Between the trimmed V and J ends, which lost 1 base and 5 bases, there was a span of 14 bases. Germline V gives CDR1 SGHTA, CDR2 FQGNSA. The CDR3 bases are TGTGCCAGCAGCTTAGATGGAGACAGCTTGAATGAAAAACTGTTTTTT. It is translated as CASSLDGDSLNEKLFF.

This clonotype was counted between two and nine times. The chain uses TRBV3-1 and TRBJ2-3; 7 nucleotides line up with TRBD1. CDR3 length: 16 amino acids. Trimming took 4 bases from V and 1 from J; bases not matched to a gene: 8. Germline V CDR1 and CDR2: LGHDT, YNNKEL (reference sequence). The CDR3 spells CASSRRTGVGTDTQYF. CDR3 nucleotides: TGTGCCAGCAGCCGCCGAACAGGGGTGGGCACAGATACGCAGTATTTT.

The V gene is TRBV12-3 or TRBV12-4, the J gene TRBJ2-1; D gene unclear. The CDR3 sequence is 13 residues long. V was pared by 6 bases and J by 8 bases, with 14 bases between. CDR3 in DNA: TGTGCCAGCAGACTGCGTGAGGATCATGAGCAGTTCTTC. It encodes CASRLREDHEQFF.

The rearrangement joins TRBV2 to TRBJ2-7; D unclear. Germline lookup yields CDR1 SNHLY and CDR2 FYNNEI. The germline V and J ends were trimmed by 7 bases and 7 bases, with 17 bases remaining between them. The CDR3 spans 13 residues. The CDR3 nucleotides read TGTGCCAGCAACGAATACGACCATGGGGAGCAGTACGTC. It specifies CASNEYDHGEQYV.

This chain connects TRBV7-8 to TRBJ1-1, with 10 bases identical to TRBD1. V was clipped by 5 bases and J by 11 bases; unmatched bases: 11. CDR3 length equals 14 residues. Germline CDR1 and CDR2: SGHVS and FQNEAQ. In DNA, the CDR3 is TGTGCCAGCAGCCCGGCGACAGGGGGCGCGGGGGCTTTCTTT. This sequence encodes CASSPATGGAGAFF. Filled out from reference TRBV7-8 and TRBJ1-1, the complete variable domain reads GAGVSQSPRYKVAKRGQDVALRCDPISGHVSLFWYQQALGQGPEFLTYFQNEAQLDKSGLPSDRFFAERPEGSVSTLKIQRTQQEDSAVYLCASSPATGGAGAFFGQGTRLTVV.